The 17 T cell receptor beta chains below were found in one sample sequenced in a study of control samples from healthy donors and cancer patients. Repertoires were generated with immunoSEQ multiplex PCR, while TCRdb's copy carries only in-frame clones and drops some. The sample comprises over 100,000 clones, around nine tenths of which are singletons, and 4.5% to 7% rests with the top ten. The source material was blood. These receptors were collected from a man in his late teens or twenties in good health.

The CDR3 here is CASSRRGRGKTGELFF. CDR3 DNA: TGTGCCAGCAGTCGCCGGGGCAGGGGGAAAACCGGGGAGCTGTTTTTT. The chain combines TRBV6-2 or TRBV6-3 with TRBJ2-2; TRBD1 agrees at 7 bases. There are 16 residues in the CDR3. The J segment lost 5 bases and the V segment lost 5 bases, leaving 11 bases of the junction unmatched. The germline CDR1 and CDR2 sequences are MNHEY and SVGEGT.

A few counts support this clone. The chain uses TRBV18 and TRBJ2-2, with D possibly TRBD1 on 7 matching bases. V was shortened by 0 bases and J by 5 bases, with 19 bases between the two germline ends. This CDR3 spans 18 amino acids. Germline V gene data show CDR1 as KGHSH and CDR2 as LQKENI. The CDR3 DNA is TGTGCCAGCTCACCACCGTATATCCAGGGGGGAAGAACCGGGGAGCTGTTTTTT. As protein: CASSPPYIQGGRTGELFF.

The CDR3 loop is CASSQEVGMNSPLHF. The CDR3 nucleotides are TGTGCCAGCAGTCAGGAAGTAGGCATGAATTCACCCCTCCACTTT. V is TRBV11-2 and J is TRBJ1-6; D is undetermined. CDR3 length: 15 amino acids. CDR1 is SGHAT, CDR2 FQNNGV, per germline. Between the trimmed V and J ends, which lost 6 bases and 7 bases, there was a span of 16 bases.

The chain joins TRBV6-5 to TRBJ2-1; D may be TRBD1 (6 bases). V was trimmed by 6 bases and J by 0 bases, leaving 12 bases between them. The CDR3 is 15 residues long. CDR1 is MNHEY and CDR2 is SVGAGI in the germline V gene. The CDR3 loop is CASSPGANSYNEQFF. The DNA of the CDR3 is TGTGCCAGCAGCCCAGGGGCCAACTCCTACAATGAGCAGTTCTTC.

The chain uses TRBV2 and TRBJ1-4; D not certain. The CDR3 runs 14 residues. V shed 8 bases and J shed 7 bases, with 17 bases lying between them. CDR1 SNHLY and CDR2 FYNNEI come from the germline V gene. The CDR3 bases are TGTGCCAGCGGCGGGCCGGCCCCAGGTGAAAAACTGTTTTTT. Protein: CASGGPAPGEKLFF.

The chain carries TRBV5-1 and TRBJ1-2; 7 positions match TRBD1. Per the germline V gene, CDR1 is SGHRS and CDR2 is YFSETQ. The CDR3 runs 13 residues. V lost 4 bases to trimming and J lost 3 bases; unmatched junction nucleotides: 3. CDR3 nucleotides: TGCGCCAGCAGCGTGGGGACAGACTATGGCTACACCTTC. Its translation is CASSVGTDYGYTF.

The CDR3 DNA sequence: TGTGCCAGCAGCCCAAGCGGGGGGGCCGGGAATGAGCAGTTCTTC. Protein: CASSPSGGAGNEQFF. The gene calls are TRBV6-6 and TRBJ2-1, with 10 nucleotides matching TRBD2. This CDR3 spans 15 amino acids. Germline CDR1 MNHNY, CDR2 SVGAGI (reference sequence). V lost 6 bases, J lost 7 bases, and 9 bases stayed unmatched.

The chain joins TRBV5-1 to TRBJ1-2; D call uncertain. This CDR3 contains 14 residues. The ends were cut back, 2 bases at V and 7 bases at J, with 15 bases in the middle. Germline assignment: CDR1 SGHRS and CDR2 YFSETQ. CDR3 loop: CASSFFGEGSGYTF. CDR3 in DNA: TGCGCCAGCAGCTTTTTCGGGGAAGGCTCTGGCTACACCTTC. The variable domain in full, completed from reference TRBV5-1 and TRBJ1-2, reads KAGVTQTPRYLIKTRGQQVTLSCSPISGHRSVSWYQQTPGQGLQFLFEYFSETQRNKGNFPGRFSGRQFSNSRSEMNVSTLELGDSALYLCASSFFGEGSGYTFGSGTRLTVV.

The CDR3 reads CASSTGGNSNQPQHF. CDR3 DNA sequence: TGTGCCAGCTCTACAGGGGGGAATAGCAATCAGCCCCAGCATTTT. V is TRBV6-5 and J is TRBJ1-5; 8 bases are shared with TRBD1. With V trimmed by 8 bases and J by 0 bases, 6 bases remained unmatched. CDR1 MNHEY and CDR2 SVGAGI come from the germline V gene. This CDR3 is 15 amino acids long.

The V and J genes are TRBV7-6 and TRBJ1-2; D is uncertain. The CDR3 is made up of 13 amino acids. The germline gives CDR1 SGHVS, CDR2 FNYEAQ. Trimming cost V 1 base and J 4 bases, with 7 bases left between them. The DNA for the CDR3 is TGTGCCAGCAGCTTAGTTACGGGCTATGGCTACACCTTC. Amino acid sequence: CASSLVTGYGYTF.

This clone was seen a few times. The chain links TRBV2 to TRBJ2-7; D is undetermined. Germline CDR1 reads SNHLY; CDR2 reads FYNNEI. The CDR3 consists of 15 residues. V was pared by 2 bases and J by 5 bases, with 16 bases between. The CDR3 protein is CASSERDSLMDEQYF. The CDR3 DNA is TGTGCCAGCAGTGAAAGGGATAGCCTAATGGACGAGCAGTACTTC.

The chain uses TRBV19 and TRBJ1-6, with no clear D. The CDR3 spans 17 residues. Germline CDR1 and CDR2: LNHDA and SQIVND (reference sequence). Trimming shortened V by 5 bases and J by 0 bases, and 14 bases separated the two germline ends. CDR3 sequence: CASSPSGASSYNSPLHF. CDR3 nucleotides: TGTGCCAGTAGTCCCTCTGGTGCTAGCTCCTATAATTCACCCCTCCACTTT.

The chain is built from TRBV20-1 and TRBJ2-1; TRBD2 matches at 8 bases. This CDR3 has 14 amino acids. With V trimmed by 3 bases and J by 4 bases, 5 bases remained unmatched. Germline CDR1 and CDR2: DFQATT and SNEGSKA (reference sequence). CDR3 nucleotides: TGCAGTGCTAGTAGCGGGGATCTTTACAATGAGCAGTTCTTC. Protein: CSASSGDLYNEQFF.

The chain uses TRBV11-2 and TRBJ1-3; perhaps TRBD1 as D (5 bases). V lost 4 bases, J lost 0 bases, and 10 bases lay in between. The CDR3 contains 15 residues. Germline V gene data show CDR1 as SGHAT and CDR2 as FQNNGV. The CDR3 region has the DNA TGTGCCAGCAGCTCTACGGACATCTCTGGAAACACCATATATTTT. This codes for CASSSTDISGNTIYF.

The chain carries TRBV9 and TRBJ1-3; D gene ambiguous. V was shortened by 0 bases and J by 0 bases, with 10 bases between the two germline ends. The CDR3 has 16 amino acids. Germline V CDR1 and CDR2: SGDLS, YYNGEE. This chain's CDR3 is CASSVGLGGSGNTIYF. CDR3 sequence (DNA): TGTGCCAGCAGCGTAGGCCTGGGTGGCTCTGGAAACACCATATATTTT.

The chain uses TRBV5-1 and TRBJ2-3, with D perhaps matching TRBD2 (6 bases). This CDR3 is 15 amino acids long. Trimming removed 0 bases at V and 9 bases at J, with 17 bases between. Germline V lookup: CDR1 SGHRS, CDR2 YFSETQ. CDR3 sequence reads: CASSLGVGGVSTQYF. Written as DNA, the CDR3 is TGCGCCAGCAGCTTGGGCGTCGGAGGGGTTTCAACGCAGTATTTT. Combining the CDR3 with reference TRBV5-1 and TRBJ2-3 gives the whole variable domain KAGVTQTPRYLIKTRGQQVTLSCSPISGHRSVSWYQQTPGQGLQFLFEYFSETQRNKGNFPGRFSGRQFSNSRSEMNVSTLELGDSALYLCASSLGVGGVSTQYFGPGTRLTVL.

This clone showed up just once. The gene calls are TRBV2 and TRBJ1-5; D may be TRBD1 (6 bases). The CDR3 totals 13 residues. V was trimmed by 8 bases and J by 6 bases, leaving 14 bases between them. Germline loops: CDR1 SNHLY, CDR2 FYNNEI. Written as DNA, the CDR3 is TGTGCCAGCGACCTGCAGGGGTTTCAGCCCCAGCATTTT. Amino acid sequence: CASDLQGFQPQHF. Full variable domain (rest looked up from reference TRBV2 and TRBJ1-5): EPEVTQTPSHQVTQMGQEVILRCVPISNHLYFYWYRQILGQKVEFLVSFYNNEISEKSEIFDDQFSVERPDGSNFTLKIRSTKLEDSAMYFCASDLQGFQPQHFGDGTRLSIL.